Each of the 5 T cell receptor beta chains below was sequenced from the same sample in a study of identical twins. TCRdb ran MiXCR on the 5' RACE reads and lists one entry per CDR3 protein. The data hold 300,000 to 350,000 distinct CDR3 sequences, with roughly an eighth observed a single time. These data were also filed under a second study, of yellow fever vaccine responses in identical twins.

Sequencing was done on a sample of CD8+ T cells sorted from blood. The origin of the receptors is a young woman in good health.

The chain is built from TRBV10-3 and TRBJ2-1; D may be TRBD2 (6 bases). Trimming shortened V by 7 bases and J by 4 bases, and 17 bases separated the two germline ends. Germline V gene data show CDR1 as ENHRY and CDR2 as SYGVKD. The CDR3 runs to 15 residues. The CDR3: CAITKSGDPYNEQFF. The CDR3 bases are TGTGCCATCACCAAGTCGGGGGACCCTTACAATGAGCAGTTCTTC.

In its sample, this clonotype was seen a few times. This chain uses TRBV9 with TRBJ2-1; possible D gene TRBD2, 6 bases. Germline V lookup: CDR1 SGDLS, CDR2 YYNGEE. The ends were cut back, 3 bases at V and 10 bases at J, with 23 bases in the middle. The CDR3 totals 16 residues. In nucleotides, the CDR3 is TGTGCCAGCAGCGCAACCCGGGACTGGGGAGTGAAGGAGCAGTTCTTC. This translates into CASSATRDWGVKEQFF.

This clonotype was observed a few times. The CDR3 sequence: CASSGDISGEKLFF. The DNA for the CDR3 is TGTGCCAGCAGCGGGGACATATCAGGAGAAAAACTGTTTTTT. The chain carries TRBV9 and TRBJ1-4, with D tentatively TRBD1 (6 bases). This CDR3 comprises 14 residues. V was shortened by 3 bases and J by 8 bases, with 14 bases between the two germline ends. The germline gives CDR1 SGDLS, CDR2 YYNGEE.

The rearrangement joins TRBV27 to TRBJ1-1; D gene unclear. CDR1 and CDR2 (germline): MNHEY, SMNVEV (reference sequence). V lost 6 bases and J lost 8, with 10 bases in between. This CDR3 spans 11 amino acids. The CDR3 DNA is TGTGCCAGCAGCCAAGGACGGGAAGCTTTCTTT. Protein sequence: CASSQGREAFF.

This clonotype was seen more than once but under ten times. V is TRBV15 and J is TRBJ2-3; D gene unclear. V dropped 3 bases and J dropped 2 bases, with 15 bases sitting between them. CDR3 size: 16 residues. Germline V lookup: CDR1 LNHNV, CDR2 YYDKDF (reference sequence). This CDR3 is CATSRIYQTNTDTQYF. CDR3 sequence (DNA): TGTGCCACCAGCAGGATATACCAGACCAACACAGATACGCAGTATTTT.